This passage covers 21 T cell receptor beta chains from one sample sequenced in a study of cytomegalovirus exposure and HLA in healthy donors. Both 60 Vbeta primers and 13 Jbeta primers went into the PCR. The assay was immunoSEQ multiplex PCR, and TCRdb's table has in-frame clones only and misses some. The sample yields just over 150,000 clones, approximately 86% seen once. Sequenced: PBMCs. The receptors were gathered from a woman under 30 in good health and CMV-seronegative.

V usage is TRBV11-2 and J usage is TRBJ2-7; weak D call: TRBD2 (6 bases). This CDR3 contains 14 residues. The germline V gene has CDR1 SGHAT and CDR2 FQNNGV. The V gene lost 5 bases and the J gene lost 5 bases, with 16 bases spanning the gap. The CDR3 loop is CASSLWAGSDEQYF. CDR3 DNA: TGTGCCAGCAGCCTCTGGGCGGGGTCCGACGAGCAGTACTTC.

This clone is a singleton in its sample. The CDR3 loop is CASRPWGGTGTYEQYF. The CDR3 DNA follows: TGTGCCAGCAGGCCCTGGGGGGGGACGGGGACCTACGAGCAGTACTTC. This chain links TRBV28 with TRBJ2-7; TRBD2 aligns across 7 bases. This CDR3 has 16 amino acids. With 6 bases clipped from V and 2 bases from J, the junction kept 13 bases outside the gene matches. Germline CDR1 MDHEN, CDR2 SYDVKM.

This chain connects TRBV7-9 to TRBJ1-2; D is possibly TRBD1 (6 bases). Trimming removed 3 bases at V and 6 bases at J, with 14 bases between. The CDR3 contains 14 residues. CDR1 is SEHNR, CDR2 FQNEAQ, per germline (reference sequence). DNA for the CDR3: TGTGCCAGCAGCTTCGGGACACCGAGGGATGGCTACACCTTC. Residues: CASSFGTPRDGYTF.

About this clone itself: A junction boundary mismatches the germline segment, possibly from a read error. The chain recombines TRBV7-9 with TRBJ2-6; 9 bases are a match to TRBD1. The germline V gene encodes CDR1 SEHNR and CDR2 FQNEAQ (reference sequence). The CDR3 is 18 amino acids. CDR3 in amino acids: CSSSLPGQGIAGANVLTF. CDR3 in DNA: TGTTCCAGCAGCTTACCCGGACAGGGGATAGCTGGGGCCAACGTCCTGACTTTC.

The V call is TRBV5-1, the J call TRBJ1-6; D is undetermined. The CDR3 loop spans 16 amino acids. CDR1 is SGHRS and CDR2 is YFSETQ in the germline V gene. The V end was cut by 0 bases, the J end by 0 bases, with 7 bases between. The CDR3 here is CASSLGGSSYNSPLHF. The CDR3 region has the DNA TGCGCCAGCAGCTTGGGAGGGAGCTCCTATAATTCACCCCTCCACTTT. The full variable domain, completed using reference TRBV5-1 and TRBJ1-6, is KAGVTQTPRYLIKTRGQQVTLSCSPISGHRSVSWYQQTPGQGLQFLFEYFSETQRNKGNFPGRFSGRQFSNSRSEMNVSTLELGDSALYLCASSLGGSSYNSPLHFGNGTRLTVT.

J is TRBJ1-2 and V is TRBV2, with TRBD1 identical over 7 bases. From germline, CDR1 is SNHLY and CDR2 FYNNEI. CDR3 length: 14 amino acids. After removal of 3 bases from V and 6 bases from J, the junction contained 7 bases not matched to a gene. The CDR3 spells CASSEVDRAHGYTF. CDR3 bases: TGTGCCAGCAGTGAGGTAGACAGGGCCCATGGCTACACCTTC. Full variable domain (missing parts from reference TRBV2 and TRBJ1-2): EPEVTQTPSHQVTQMGQEVILRCVPISNHLYFYWYRQILGQKVEFLVSFYNNEISEKSEIFDDQFSVERPDGSNFTLKIRSTKLEDSAMYFCASSEVDRAHGYTFGSGTRLTVV.

For the CDR3, the DNA is TGTGCCAGCAGGGAAGGGTACGGGAATGGCTACACCTTC. Its protein product is CASREGYGNGYTF. V and J are TRBV28 and TRBJ1-2; D unclear. The CDR3 extends over 13 amino acids. Germline CDR1 MDHEN, CDR2 SYDVKM. The V end was cut by 6 bases, the J end by 6 bases, with 14 bases between.

The chain recombines TRBV6-1 with TRBJ1-2; D not certain. The CDR3 length is 14 residues. V gave up 6 bases and J gave up 6 bases, with 17 bases separating them. Germline loops: CDR1 MNHNS, CDR2 SASEGT. The CDR3 protein is CASRLVGRSHGYTF. The CDR3 DNA sequence: TGTGCCAGCAGACTCGTTGGTCGCTCTCATGGCTACACCTTC.

This clone was seen a single time. The gene calls are TRBV2 and TRBJ2-5, with a weak D call TRBD2 (5 bases). This CDR3 comprises 14 residues. The germline gives CDR1 SNHLY, CDR2 FYNNEI. V was shortened by 4 bases and J by 5 bases, with 14 bases between the two germline ends. CDR3 sequence: CASSAPTITETQYF. CDR3 nucleotides: TGTGCCAGCAGTGCCCCGACTATTACTGAGACCCAGTACTTC.

V is TRBV6-1 and J is TRBJ1-2, with D perhaps matching TRBD1 (6 bases). The germline CDR1 and CDR2 sequences are MNHNS and SASEGT. The V gene lost 0 bases and the J gene lost 5 bases, with 16 bases spanning the gap. This CDR3 has 16 amino acids. In DNA form, the CDR3 reads TGTGCCAGCAGTGAAGCTGTGCGCCCAGGGGAGTATGGCTACACCTTC. Amino acids: CASSEAVRPGEYGYTF.

V and J are TRBV19 and TRBJ1-1, with 7 bases identical to TRBD1. After removal of 7 bases from V and 2 bases from J, the junction contained 7 bases not matched to a gene. The CDR3 sequence is 14 residues long. The germline V gene encodes CDR1 LNHDA and CDR2 SQIVND (reference sequence). The CDR3 protein is CASMSEGANTEAFF. The CDR3 coding sequence is TGTGCCAGTATGTCGGAGGGGGCTAACACTGAAGCTTTCTTT.

V and J are TRBV19 and TRBJ2-5, with a weak D call TRBD1 (5 bases). The germline V gene encodes CDR1 LNHDA and CDR2 SQIVND (reference sequence). Trimming shortened V by 6 bases and J by 3 bases, and 11 bases separated the two germline ends. The CDR3 has 13 residues. This CDR3 is CASRGADKETQYF. CDR3 nucleotide sequence: TGTGCCAGTAGGGGCGCGGACAAAGAGACCCAGTACTTC.

The V gene is TRBV5-6, the J gene TRBJ1-5, with D possibly TRBD1 on 5 matching bases. The length of the CDR3 is 14 residues. The germline CDR1 and CDR2 sequences are SGHDT and YYEEEE. The V gene lost 2 bases and the J gene lost 5 bases, with 11 bases spanning the gap. This chain's CDR3 is CASSLGVVDQPQHF. Here the CDR3 DNA reads TGTGCCAGCAGCTTAGGGGTTGTAGATCAGCCCCAGCATTTT.

The chain employs TRBV18 and TRBJ2-2; 7 nucleotides agree with TRBD2. Losses at the gene ends were 4 bases for V and 4 bases for J; bases not matched to a gene: 15. CDR3 length equals 18 residues. Germline V lookup: CDR1 KGHSH, CDR2 LQKENI. CDR3: CASSREGRHVVPTGELFF. The CDR3 nucleotides read TGTGCCAGCTCACGGGAGGGACGGCACGTAGTCCCCACCGGGGAGCTGTTTTTT.

The chain recombines TRBV30 with TRBJ2-6; possibly TRBD2 for D (5 bases). Trimming stripped 2 bases from V and 0 bases from J, with 11 bases between. CDR3 size: 16 residues. CDR1 is GTSNPN and CDR2 is SVGIG in the germline V gene (reference sequence). The CDR3 coding sequence is TGTGCCTGGAGTTACGGGGTCGTCTCTGGGGCCAACGTCCTGACTTTC. It is translated as CAWSYGVVSGANVLTF.

The V gene is TRBV11-2, the J gene TRBJ2-1; perhaps TRBD1 as D (6 bases). Germline CDR1 is SGHAT and CDR2 is FQNNGV. The CDR3 totals 16 residues. V lost 2 bases to trimming and J lost 0 bases, with 11 bases between them. This CDR3 reads CASSLLGGTSYNEQFF. CDR3 coding DNA: TGTGCCAGCAGCTTATTAGGGGGTACCTCCTACAATGAGCAGTTCTTC.

The chain carries TRBV6-6 and TRBJ2-7; 8 bases line up with TRBD1. V lost 0 bases and J lost 5; bases outside the gene matches: 6. The CDR3 length is 15 residues. CDR1 MNHNY and CDR2 SVGAGI come from the germline V gene (reference sequence). Here the CDR3 DNA reads TGTGCCAGCAGTTACTCCCGGACAGGGACACACGAGCAGTACTTC. Encoded protein: CASSYSRTGTHEQYF.

The V and J genes are TRBV2 and TRBJ1-2; TRBD1 matches 8 bases. The junction had 12 bases not matched to a gene; V was cut back by 5 bases and J by 4 bases. Germline V CDR1 and CDR2: SNHLY, FYNNEI. The CDR3 is 16 residues long. CDR3 protein: CASSRGRTGSLYGYTF. The DNA of the CDR3 is TGTGCCAGCAGTCGGGGAAGGACAGGGAGCCTCTATGGCTACACCTTC. Supplemented by reference TRBV2 and TRBJ1-2, the full variable domain reads EPEVTQTPSHQVTQMGQEVILRCVPISNHLYFYWYRQILGQKVEFLVSFYNNEISEKSEIFDDQFSVERPDGSNFTLKIRSTKLEDSAMYFCASSRGRTGSLYGYTFGSGTRLTVV.

V and J are TRBV7-9 and TRBJ1-1; D is unclear. Germline CDR1 SEHNR, CDR2 FQNEAQ (reference sequence). The CDR3 is 16 amino acids. V was pared by 2 bases and J by 4 bases, with 17 bases between. CDR3 sequence reads: CASSLNVGGSVTEAFF. CDR3 sequence (DNA): TGTGCCAGCAGCTTAAATGTCGGAGGAAGTGTCACTGAAGCTTTCTTT. Filled out from reference TRBV7-9 and TRBJ1-1, the complete variable domain reads DTGVSQNPRHKITKRGQNVTFRCDPISEHNRLYWYRQTLGQGPEFLTYFQNEAQLEKSRLLSDRFSAERPKGSFSTLEIQRTEQGDSAMYLCASSLNVGGSVTEAFFGQGTRLTVV.

This chain connects TRBV18 to TRBJ2-7; TRBD2 matches at 8 bases. This CDR3 spans 14 amino acids. Unmatched junction bases numbered 2, after V lost 3 bases and J lost 1 base. Germline loops: CDR1 KGHSH, CDR2 LQKENI. This CDR3 is CASSPGLESYEQYF. Here the CDR3 DNA reads TGTGCCAGCTCACCGGGACTAGAGTCCTACGAGCAGTACTTC.

This rearrangement joins TRBV5-1 to TRBJ2-3, with 7 bases fitting TRBD2. V lost 0 bases and J lost 1; bases outside the gene matches: 5. Germline loops: CDR1 SGHRS, CDR2 YFSETQ. The length of the CDR3 is 16 residues. This CDR3 is CASSLEASGGTDTQYF. The DNA for the CDR3 is TGCGCCAGCAGCTTGGAGGCTAGCGGAGGCACAGATACGCAGTATTTT.